These 9 T cell receptor beta chains were sequenced from one sample in a study of T cell repertoires in cytomegalovirus infection. These receptors have no identified antigens. TCRdb called the reads again in MiXCR, with one record for every CDR3 protein. In the table there are some 920,000 distinct CDR3 sequences, about 33% of which are singletons. Sequenced here: cultured CD8+ T cells from PBMCs, sampled from culture after CMV antigen stimulation. These TCRs come from a human donor in good health (CMV status not recorded). Some clones in this sample may be carry-over from other donors' samples.

This clonotype was picked up many times. This chain joins TRBV7-8 and TRBJ1-5, with a tentative D call TRBD1 (5 bases). Germline V CDR1 and CDR2: SGHVS, FQNEAQ. The CDR3 is 15 residues long. V gave up 7 bases and J gave up 1 base, with 14 bases separating them. The CDR3 region is CASTENGDSNQPQHF. In DNA, the CDR3 is TGTGCCAGCACCGAAAACGGGGACAGCAATCAGCCCCAGCATTTT.

This clonotype has at least ten counts. The chain has TRBV7-9 and TRBJ2-7; D not resolved. The germline gives CDR1 SEHNR, CDR2 FQNEAQ (reference sequence). V was pared by 5 bases and J by 0 bases, with 11 bases between. CDR3 length: 14 residues. The CDR3 sequence: CASSPPRSSYEQYF. The CDR3, as DNA: TGTGCCAGCAGCCCCCCACGGAGCTCCTACGAGCAGTACTTC. The whole variable domain, filled in from reference TRBV7-9 and TRBJ2-7, reads DTGVSQNPRHKITKRGQNVTFRCDPISEHNRLYWYRQTLGQGPEFLTYFQNEAQLEKSRLLSDRFSAERPKGSFSTLEIQRTEQGDSAMYLCASSPPRSSYEQYFGPGTRLTVT.

The gene calls are TRBV18 and TRBJ2-2; no reliable D call. CDR1 and CDR2 from the germline V gene are KGHSH and LQKENI. Between the trimmed V and J ends, which lost 6 bases and 1 base, there was a span of 15 bases. The CDR3 loop spans 16 amino acids. The CDR3 is CASSLVTTENTGELFF. In DNA, the CDR3 is TGTGCCAGCTCGCTGGTGACGACCGAGAACACCGGGGAGCTGTTTTTT.

This clonotype occurred a few times. The CDR3 loop reads CASSRQGLDEQFF. Written as DNA, the CDR3 is TGTGCCAGCAGCAGACAGGGTCTGGATGAGCAGTTCTTC. The J gene is TRBJ2-1, the V gene TRBV13; TRBD1 agrees at 7 bases. Germline trimming cut 5 bases from V and 8 bases from J; bases unmatched to any gene: 6. Per germline, CDR1 PRHDT and CDR2 FYEKMQ (reference sequence). This CDR3 spans 13 amino acids.

This clonotype has a handful of counts. This chain connects TRBV5-1 to TRBJ2-1; 12 nucleotides match TRBD2. The ends lost 5 bases at V and 2 bases at J; junction bases unmatched: 5. The CDR3 runs to 16 residues. CDR1 is SGHRS and CDR2 is YFSETQ in the germline V gene. As DNA, the CDR3 is TGCGCCAGCAGTCAACTAGCGGGGGGCGCCTACAATGAGCAGTTCTTC. It codes for CASSQLAGGAYNEQFF. Combining the CDR3 with reference TRBV5-1 and TRBJ2-1 gives the whole variable domain KAGVTQTPRYLIKTRGQQVTLSCSPISGHRSVSWYQQTPGQGLQFLFEYFSETQRNKGNFPGRFSGRQFSNSRSEMNVSTLELGDSALYLCASSQLAGGAYNEQFFGPGTRLTVL.

Ten or more counts support this clonotype. V is TRBV7-9 and J is TRBJ2-7, with a tentative D call TRBD1 (6 bases). Germline assignment: CDR1 SEHNR and CDR2 FQNEAQ (reference sequence). V lost 5 bases to trimming and J lost 2 bases, with 13 bases between them. CDR3 length: 14 amino acids. CDR3: CASSDPQGPYEQYF. The CDR3 DNA reads TGTGCCAGCAGCGACCCCCAGGGGCCCTACGAGCAGTACTTC.

This clonotype was detected a few times. The chain combines TRBV2 with TRBJ2-1, with 10 bases aligning to TRBD2. CDR3 length: 19 amino acids. Unmatched junction bases numbered 16, after V lost 7 bases and J lost 1 base. Germline loops: CDR1 SNHLY, CDR2 FYNNEI. CDR3 sequence reads: CASTRNPQRGGRSYNEQFF. CDR3 DNA: TGTGCCAGCACACGTAACCCACAGCGGGGGGGTAGGTCCTACAATGAGCAGTTCTTC.

As for this clonotype: The junction and the germline gene differ at one end; a read error may be behind it. The chain employs TRBV4-1 and TRBJ2-2; D assignment may be TRBD1 or TRBD2 (6 bases each). Germline assignment: CDR1 MGHRA and CDR2 YSYEKL. CDR3 length: 17 amino acids. The CDR3 loop is CASSQDAVWRGTGELFF. The CDR3 region has the DNA TGTGCCAGCAGCCAAGACGCTGTTTGGAGGGGGACCGGGGAGCTGTTTTTT.

This clonotype appeared a few times. This chain links TRBV6-5 with TRBJ1-5; 8 bases align to TRBD1. CDR3 length equals 20 residues. V lost 0 bases, J lost 1 base, and 14 bases stayed unmatched. CDR1 is MNHEY, CDR2 SVGAGI, per germline. The CDR3 sequence: CASSYSRLDRARGSNQPQHF. DNA for the CDR3: TGTGCCAGCAGTTACTCGCGGCTGGACAGGGCACGGGGGAGCAATCAGCCCCAGCATTTT.